Listed here are 31 T cell receptor beta chains from one sample, sequenced in a study of T cell changes during pregnancy in multiple sclerosis. Here immunoSEQ multiplex PCR was the method, and the copy in TCRdb shows in-frame clones only, minus some. The sample lists approximately 97,000 clones, around 91% occurring once. The sequenced sample was peripheral blood, obtained after pregnancy. These receptor sequences come from a female donor in good health, enrolled as a control in a pregnancy study.

The chain couples TRBV19 to TRBJ1-5; maybe TRBD1 (6 bases). Deletions cut 6 bases from V and 7 bases from J, with 13 bases between. Per the germline V gene, CDR1 is LNHDA and CDR2 is SQIVND (reference sequence). The CDR3 has 13 amino acids. The CDR3 bases are TGTGCCAGTAGAGGGGGTAATAGACAGCCCCAGCATTTT. It yields the protein CASRGGNRQPQHF.

The V and J genes are TRBV19 and TRBJ1-1, with a possible D match to TRBD1 (6 bases). Germline CDR1 is LNHDA and CDR2 is SQIVND (reference sequence). V lost 6 bases to trimming and J lost 2 bases, with 16 bases between them. This CDR3 comprises 15 residues. The DNA for the CDR3 is TGTGCCAGTAGCCTAGACAGGACAGCTAACACTGAAGCTTTCTTT. This sequence encodes CASSLDRTANTEAFF.

In nucleotides, the CDR3 is TGTGCCAGCAGTGAAGGACTAGCGGGGGGGTCAGAGACCCAGTACTTC. This translates into CASSEGLAGGSETQYF. The rearrangement links TRBV6-1 to TRBJ2-5; 14 bases fit TRBD2. From germline, CDR1 is MNHNS and CDR2 SASEGT. The CDR3 sequence is 16 residues long. Germline trimming cut 1 base from V and 4 bases from J; bases unmatched to any gene: 2.

This sequence joins TRBV2 and TRBJ1-4; 7 bases are shared with TRBD1. With V trimmed by 6 bases and J by 4 bases, 5 bases remained unmatched. From germline, CDR1 is SNHLY and CDR2 FYNNEI. This CDR3 has 14 amino acids. CDR3 amino acids: CASRDRVNNEKLFF. The CDR3 DNA reads TGTGCCAGCAGAGACAGGGTTAATAATGAAAAACTGTTTTTT.

The chain uses TRBV7-3 and TRBJ1-6; D not certain. Between the trimmed V and J ends, which lost 2 bases and 7 bases, there was a span of 6 bases. Germline V lookup: CDR1 SGHTA, CDR2 FQGTGA. The CDR3 spans 13 residues. CDR3 bases: TGTGCCAGCAGCTTAGGAGGGAATTCACCCCTCCACTTT. Translation gives CASSLGGNSPLHF. The complete variable domain, with remaining parts taken from reference TRBV7-3 and TRBJ1-6, reads GAGVSQTPSNKVTEKGKYVELRCDPISGHTALYWYRQSLGQGPEFLIYFQGTGAADDSGLPNDRFFAVRPEGSVSTLKIQRTERGDSAVYLCASSLGGNSPLHFGNGTRLTVT.

The rearrangement joins TRBV27 to TRBJ1-5; 9 nucleotides agree with TRBD1. CDR3 length equals 15 residues. V trimming: 2 bases; J trimming: 3 bases; junction bases outside the gene matches: 2. Germline loops: CDR1 MNHEY, CDR2 SMNVEV (reference sequence). Written as DNA, the CDR3 is TGTGCCAGCAGTTTAGGGACAGGGCACAATCAGCCCCAGCATTTT. This encodes CASSLGTGHNQPQHF.

The chain joins TRBV7-8 to TRBJ2-7; unclear D gene. V lost 0 bases to trimming and J lost 4 bases, with 7 bases between them. Germline V gene data show CDR1 as SGHVS and CDR2 as FQNEAQ. The CDR3 has 13 residues. The CDR3 region is CASSLAQNYEQYF. As DNA, the CDR3 is TGTGCCAGCAGCTTAGCCCAGAATTACGAGCAGTACTTC.

In this sample, this clone turned up a few times. The junction differs from germline at one of its ends, possibly a read error. The chain employs TRBV7-7 and TRBJ2-2, with D possibly being TRBD1 (5 bases). The CDR3 covers 12 residues. The germline gives CDR1 SSHAT, CDR2 FNYEAQ (reference sequence). The CDR3 nucleotides are TGTGCTAGCAGCGCAGGGTTCGGGGAGCTGTTTTTT. It codes for CASSAGFGELFF.

This chain joins TRBV7-3 and TRBJ2-5; 8 nucleotides match TRBD2. CDR3 length: 14 amino acids. Trimming cost V 8 bases and J 3 bases; bases outside gene matches: 8. The V gene's germline CDR1 is SGHTA and CDR2 FQGTGA. The CDR3 bases are TGTGCCAGCTCGGTCGGGGGGGCGGAAGAGACCCAGTACTTC. Amino acids: CASSVGGAEETQYF.

This sequence joins TRBV9 and TRBJ2-7; 7 bases are a match to TRBD1. CDR1 is SGDLS, CDR2 YYNGEE, per germline. CDR3 length: 15 residues. The V and J ends lost 0 bases and 0 bases, in that order; junction bases with no gene match: 3. The CDR3 loop reads CASSVGQGTSYEQYF. The DNA for the CDR3 is TGTGCCAGCAGCGTAGGACAGGGCACCTCCTACGAGCAGTACTTC.

V is TRBV15 and J is TRBJ2-1; 8 nucleotides agree with TRBD2. CDR1 and CDR2 (germline): LNHNV, YYDKDF (reference sequence). Trimming cost V 0 bases and J 5 bases; bases outside gene matches: 6. The length of the CDR3 is 16 residues. CDR3 sequence: CATSRDRGLGDNEQFF. CDR3 nucleotides: TGTGCCACCAGCAGAGATCGGGGACTAGGGGACAATGAGCAGTTCTTC.

The V call is TRBV7-2, the J call TRBJ2-1; 8 bases are a match to TRBD1. V lost 3 bases to trimming and J lost 8 bases; unmatched junction nucleotides: 9. The CDR3 runs to 15 residues. From germline, CDR1 is SGHTA and CDR2 FQGNSA. CDR3 protein: CASSLVRGLGDEQFF. The CDR3 coding sequence is TGTGCCAGCAGCTTGGTCAGGGGGCTTGGAGATGAGCAGTTCTTC.

This clone was found once. This rearrangement joins TRBV19 to TRBJ2-1; D possibly corresponds to TRBD1 (6 bases). CDR1 LNHDA and CDR2 SQIVND come from the germline V gene (reference sequence). The CDR3 runs 15 residues. Trimming cost V 2 bases and J 0 bases, with 8 bases left between them. The CDR3 DNA reads TGTGCCAGTAGTATAAGGGGGACCTCCTACAATGAGCAGTTCTTC. It translates to CASSIRGTSYNEQFF.

This clone has just one count. The rearrangement joins TRBV14 to TRBJ1-3, with a possible D match to TRBD1 (5 bases). Germline lookup yields CDR1 SGHDN and CDR2 FVKESK. This CDR3 is built from 15 residues. Trimming stripped 4 bases from V and 4 bases from J, with 14 bases between. The CDR3 reads CASSLIGTLGNTIYF. CDR3 sequence (DNA): TGTGCCAGCAGCCTGATCGGGACTCTAGGAAACACCATATATTTT.

This clone was seen only once. The J gene is TRBJ2-2, the V gene TRBV7-2, with 8 bases fitting TRBD2. V lost 2 bases, J lost 3 bases, and 2 bases stayed unmatched. CDR3 length: 15 amino acids. The germline V gene encodes CDR1 SGHTA and CDR2 FQGNSA. The CDR3 loop reads CASSLLLADTGELFF. CDR3 DNA: TGTGCCAGCAGCTTACTACTAGCGGACACCGGGGAGCTGTTTTTT.

The chain combines TRBV9 with TRBJ1-2; D not resolved. With 3 bases removed from V and 4 bases from J, the gap between germline ends came to 7 bases. The CDR3 consists of 12 residues. CDR1 and CDR2 from the germline V gene are SGDLS and YYNGEE. The CDR3 loop is CASSERAYGYTF. CDR3 nucleotides: TGTGCCAGCAGCGAGAGAGCCTATGGCTACACCTTC.

CDR3 sequence reads: CASSPGTSGYNEQFF. The DNA for the CDR3 is TGTGCCAGCAGTCCTGGGACTAGCGGATACAATGAGCAGTTCTTC. The chain joins TRBV27 to TRBJ2-1; 11 positions agree with TRBD2. Germline values: CDR1 MNHEY, CDR2 SMNVEV (reference sequence). This CDR3 spans 15 amino acids. J lost 4 bases, V lost 5 bases, and 4 bases had no gene match.

The chain joins TRBV7-9 to TRBJ1-6; 9 bases fit TRBD1. Germline CDR1 is SEHNR and CDR2 is FQNEAQ (reference sequence). V shed 1 base and J 5 bases; nucleotides not matched to a gene: 0. The CDR3 contains 15 residues. As DNA, the CDR3 is TGTGCCAGCAGCTTAGGGGACAGGGATAATTCACCCCTCCACTTT. Its protein is CASSLGDRDNSPLHF.

The V call is TRBV2, the J call TRBJ2-7; TRBD1 agrees at 7 bases. V lost 5 bases and J lost 5; bases outside the gene matches: 12. The CDR3 loop spans 15 amino acids. CDR1 and CDR2 from the germline V gene are SNHLY and FYNNEI. The CDR3 loop reads CASSPRAGGIDEQYF. CDR3 sequence (DNA): TGTGCCAGCAGTCCGCGGGCAGGGGGTATCGACGAGCAGTACTTC.

The rearrangement links TRBV27 to TRBJ2-2; no reliable D call. Germline V gene sequence: CDR1 MNHEY, CDR2 SMNVEV (reference sequence). V was trimmed by 3 bases and J by 4 bases, leaving 6 bases between them. CDR3 size: 13 residues. The DNA for the CDR3 is TGTGCCAGCAGTTTTTCAGGCACCGGGGAGCTGTTTTTT. It is translated as CASSFSGTGELFF.

The J gene is TRBJ1-1, the V gene TRBV18, with D uncertain. Trimming took off 5 bases at V and 0 bases at J, with 7 bases between the two ends. CDR3 length equals 13 residues. Germline CDR1 and CDR2: KGHSH and LQKENI. This CDR3 is CASSAQLNTEAFF. CDR3 bases: TGTGCCAGCTCAGCCCAGTTGAACACTGAAGCTTTCTTT.

The chain uses TRBV2 and TRBJ2-1, with a possible D match to TRBD2 (5 bases). Per germline, CDR1 SNHLY and CDR2 FYNNEI. V was shortened by 4 bases and J by 5 bases, with 15 bases between the two germline ends. This CDR3 has 15 amino acids. CDR3 sequence: CASSVIGKADNEQFF. CDR3 in DNA: TGTGCCAGCAGTGTAATAGGGAAAGCGGACAATGAGCAGTTCTTC. Full variable domain (rest looked up from reference TRBV2 and TRBJ2-1): EPEVTQTPSHQVTQMGQEVILRCVPISNHLYFYWYRQILGQKVEFLVSFYNNEISEKSEIFDDQFSVERPDGSNFTLKIRSTKLEDSAMYFCASSVIGKADNEQFFGPGTRLTVL.

V gene TRBV9 combines with J gene TRBJ2-1, with TRBD2 matching 10 bases. The trim removed 4 bases at V and 5 bases at J, leaving 9 bases unmatched. There are 16 residues in the CDR3. The V gene's germline CDR1 is SGDLS and CDR2 YYNGEE. The CDR3 region is CASSPRGSGGHNEQFF. The CDR3 DNA reads TGTGCCAGCAGCCCCAGGGGTAGCGGGGGGCACAATGAGCAGTTCTTC.

The sample holds one count of this clone. The V and J genes are TRBV7-2 and TRBJ2-5; D is possibly TRBD2 (6 bases). The V and J ends lost 3 bases and 4 bases respectively, with 12 bases between them. This CDR3 contains 14 residues. Germline lookup yields CDR1 SGHTA and CDR2 FQGNSA. CDR3 in amino acids: CASSLRGRGETQYF. In DNA form, the CDR3 reads TGTGCCAGCAGCTTGCGCGGGCGGGGAGAGACCCAGTACTTC.

The chain employs TRBV5-8 and TRBJ2-4; D is uncertain. This CDR3 contains 16 residues. Trimming took off 1 base at V and 0 bases at J, with 11 bases between the two ends. Germline V gene sequence: CDR1 SGHTS, CDR2 YDEGEE. The CDR3 sequence: CASSLPGLGAKNIQYF. As DNA, the CDR3 is TGTGCCAGCAGCTTGCCGGGTCTCGGAGCCAAAAACATTCAGTACTTC. The full variable domain, its missing parts supplied by reference TRBV5-8 and TRBJ2-4, is EAGVTQSPTHLIKTRGQQATLRCSPISGHTSVYWYQQALGLGLQFLLWYDEGEERNRGNFPPRFSGRQFPNYSSELNVNALELEDSALYLCASSLPGLGAKNIQYFGAGTRLSVL.

This sequence joins TRBV10-3 and TRBJ2-7; D ambiguous. CDR1 ENHRY and CDR2 SYGVKD come from the germline V gene. The CDR3 contains 11 residues. Trimming cost V 6 bases and J 3 bases, with 6 bases left between them. Here the CDR3 DNA reads TGTGCCATCAGCAACAGCTACGAGCAGTACTTC. Amino acid sequence: CAISNSYEQYF.

This chain connects TRBV9 to TRBJ2-2, with D tentatively TRBD2 (5 bases). V lost 3 bases and J lost 7, with 10 bases in between. The CDR3 is made up of 13 amino acids. Germline V gene lookup returns CDR1 SGDLS and CDR2 YYNGEE. CDR3: CASSEPGFGELFF. The DNA for the CDR3 is TGTGCCAGCAGCGAGCCGGGGTTCGGGGAGCTGTTTTTT. The variable domain in full, completed from reference TRBV9 and TRBJ2-2, reads DSGVTQTPKHLITATGQRVTLRCSPRSGDLSVYWYQQSLDQGLQFLIQYYNGEERAKGNILERFSAQQFPDLHSELNLSSLELGDSALYFCASSEPGFGELFFGEGSRLTVL.

The CDR3 region is CASSISGALNQPQHF. CDR3 DNA: TGTGCCAGTAGTATAAGTGGGGCTCTCAATCAGCCCCAGCATTTT. The chain has TRBV19 and TRBJ1-5, with a possible D match to TRBD1 (5 bases). In germline, CDR1 is LNHDA, CDR2 SQIVND (reference sequence). The CDR3 loop spans 15 amino acids. The ends were cut back, 2 bases at V and 3 bases at J, with 11 bases in the middle.

The V gene is TRBV13, the J gene TRBJ2-1; D unresolved. V was cut by 5 bases and J by 5 bases, with 10 bases left in between. Germline CDR1 reads PRHDT; CDR2 reads FYEKMQ (reference sequence). The CDR3 has 13 residues. CDR3 coding DNA: TGTGCCAGCAGCCCCCCGTCCCACAATGAGCAGTTCTTC. Protein sequence: CASSPPSHNEQFF.

The sample holds a few counts of this clone. The rearrangement uses TRBV5-6 and TRBJ1-2; 7 bases line up with TRBD1. Germline trimming cut 8 bases from V and 8 bases from J; bases unmatched to any gene: 9. CDR1 SGHDT and CDR2 YYEEEE come from the germline V gene. The CDR3 runs 12 residues. DNA for the CDR3: TGTGCCAGTAGGGCAGGGGGGCGAGGCTACACCTTC. Translating it yields CASRAGGRGYTF.

The V call is TRBV9, the J call TRBJ1-1; D might be TRBD1 (5 bases). The CDR3 has 17 amino acids. The ends were cut back, 0 bases at V and 3 bases at J, with 18 bases in the middle. Looked up from germline, CDR1 is SGDLS and CDR2 is YYNGEE. The CDR3 bases are TGTGCCAGCAGCGTAGTCTCGGGGCGACCGGGGGACACTGAAGCTTTCTTT. Translating it yields CASSVVSGRPGDTEAFF.